The rows below give T cell receptor beta chains drawn from one sample of a study of T cell responses to AZD1222 COVID-19 vaccine. Data came from immunoSEQ multiplex PCR; TCRdb stores just in-frame clones and leaves some out. Found here are around 100,000 clones, 80% to 90% of them singletons; the top ten hold 4.2%. The sample consisted of peripheral blood, taken on day 0 of MenACWY control vaccination. These receptor sequences come from an adult in good health. The CDR3 runs from the conserved cysteine through the conserved F or W. The D gene is left open where the match is weak. For some rows the clone size is stated as once, few or many, or as a class when expanded; others skip it.

TRBV12-5	once	TRBJ2-5	NA	CASGLASGPKETQYF	TGTGCTAGTGGTTTGGCGTCCGGGCCCAAAGAGACCCAGTACTTC
TRBV2	NA	TRBJ2-7	TRBD1	CASSEKGALYEQYF	TGTGCCAGCAGTGAAAAGGGGGCGCTTTACGAGCAGTACTTC
TRBV5-4	NA	TRBJ2-3	NA	CASSPTPDTQYF	TGTGCCAGCAGCCCTACCCCCGATACGCAGTATTTT
TRBV2	NA	TRBJ1-2	NA	CASSQEGDGYTF	TGTGCCAGCAGCCAAGAGGGGGATGGCTACACCTTC
TRBV5-5	NA	TRBJ1-1	TRBD1	CASSLPTGGNTEAFF	TGTGCCAGCAGCTTGCCTACAGGGGGGAACACTGAAGCTTTCTTT
TRBV7-2	NA	TRBJ2-5	NA	CASSRTQGRETQYF	TGTGCCAGCAGCCGGACCCAAGGGCGGGAGACCCAGTACTTC
TRBV28	NA	TRBJ1-1	TRBD1	CASSSYSWTGGHWNTEAFF	TGTGCCAGCAGCTCTTACTCTTGGACAGGGGGACATTGGAACACTGAAGCTTTCTTT
TRBV18	NA	TRBJ1-3	NA	CASSPPGSTPDTIYF	TGTGCCAGCTCACCACCGGGGTCCACCCCGGACACCATATATTTT
TRBV27	NA	TRBJ2-1	TRBD2	CASRLGLAGGNEQFF	TGTGCCAGCAGACTGGGACTAGCGGGAGGGAATGAGCAGTTCTTC
TRBV28	NA	TRBJ1-4	TRBD1	CAGASGTVNEKLFF	TGTGCCGGTGCATCCGGGACAGTGAATGAAAAACTGTTTTTT
TRBV28	NA	TRBJ1-6	NA	CASSLPSYNSPLHF	TGTGCCAGCAGCCTCCCCAGCTATAATTCACCCCTCCACTTT
TRBV19	once	TRBJ1-5	NA	CASSNYLNQPQHF	TGTGCCAGTAGTAATTACCTCAATCAGCCCCAGCATTTT
TRBV19	NA	TRBJ2-5	TRBD1	CASRSAGGAGRETQYF	TGTGCCAGTAGGTCGGCAGGGGGCGCGGGGAGGGAGACCCAGTACTTC
TRBV2	once	TRBJ2-3	TRBD2	CASSELAGGGTDTQYF	TGTGCCAGCAGTGAACTAGCGGGAGGTGGCACAGATACGCAGTATTTT
TRBV30	NA	TRBJ1-4	NA	CASSGRDNEKLFF	TGTGCCTCCTCAGGAAGGGATAATGAAAAACTGTTTTTT
TRBV5-1	NA	TRBJ2-4	NA	CASSLEVGAKNIQYF	TGCGCCAGCAGCTTGGAAGTGGGCGCCAAAAACATTCAGTACTTC
TRBV7-9	NA	TRBJ1-1	NA	CASSLAALNTEAFF	TGTGCCAGCAGCTTAGCGGCGCTGAACACTGAAGCTTTCTTT
TRBV25-1	NA	TRBJ2-5	NA	CASREGQETQYF	TGTGCCAGCAGGGAGGGCCAAGAGACCCAGTACTTC
TRBV7-3	NA	TRBJ2-3	NA	CASSAPLGRTDTQYF	TGTGCCAGCAGCGCCCCTCTAGGTAGGACAGATACGCAGTATTTT
TRBV30	NA	TRBJ1-2	TRBD1	CAWSVGTVGYTF	TGTGCCTGGAGTGTAGGGACAGTCGGCTACACCTTC
TRBV28	NA	TRBJ2-7	TRBD1	CASSIDRGRAYEQYF	TGTGCCAGCAGCATAGACAGGGGGCGTGCGTACGAGCAGTACTTC
TRBV9	NA	TRBJ2-4	TRBD2	CASSAGAGVAKNIQYF	TGTGCCAGCAGCGCAGGTGCGGGGGTTGCCAAAAACATTCAGTACTTC
TRBV12-3/TRBV12-4	once	TRBJ1-2	NA	CASSFEGYGYTF	TGTGCCAGCAGTTTTGAGGGTTATGGCTACACCTTC
TRBV4-1	NA	TRBJ2-1	TRBD1	CASSHGRQRGHNEQFF	TGCGCCAGCAGCCACGGGCGGCAAAGGGGGCACAATGAGCAGTTCTTC
TRBV7-2	few	TRBJ2-5	TRBD1	CASSGPTGVQETQYF	TGTGCCAGCAGCGGACCCACAGGGGTTCAAGAGACCCAGTACTTC
TRBV7-2	NA	TRBJ2-7	TRBD2	CASSWAPSSGTGYEQYF	TGTGCCAGCAGCTGGGCCCCCTCTAGCGGTACGGGATACGAGCAGTACTTC
TRBV18	NA	TRBJ1-2	TRBD1	CASSTPGQGAAVF	TGTGCCAGCTCAACCCCGGGACAGGGGGCGGCTGTCTTC
TRBV27	NA	TRBJ1-6	NA	CASSLRGASNSPLHF	TGTGCCAGCAGTTTACGGGGGGCGAGTAATTCACCCCTCCACTTT
TRBV28	NA	TRBJ2-7	NA	CASSLGGQGDEQYF	TGTGCCAGCAGTTTGGGGGGGCAGGGAGACGAGCAGTACTTC
TRBV9	NA	TRBJ2-5	NA	CASSVGTKETQYF	TGTGCCAGCAGCGTAGGCACAAAAGAGACCCAGTACTTC
TRBV27	NA	TRBJ1-5	NA	CASSLREGQPQHF	TGTGCCAGCAGTTTAAGGGAGGGTCAGCCCCAGCATTTT
TRBV6-2/TRBV6-3	NA	TRBJ2-7	TRBD2	CASSYPPSGGSYEQYF	TGTGCCAGCAGTTACCCCCCTAGCGGGGGCTCCTACGAGCAGTACTTC
TRBV28	NA	TRBJ1-2	TRBD1	CASSPRTGGGPNYGYTF	TGTGCCAGCAGTCCCCGGACAGGGGGCGGCCCCAACTATGGCTACACCTTC
TRBV19	few	TRBJ2-7	TRBD1	CASRRTGDHEQYF	TGTGCCAGTAGGCGGACAGGGGACCACGAGCAGTACTTC
TRBV2	NA	TRBJ1-6	NA	CASSENRAGSPLHF	TGTGCCAGCAGTGAAAACAGGGCCGGGTCACCCCTCCACTTT
TRBV2	NA	TRBJ1-5	NA	CASRGQGVGNQPQHF	TGTGCCAGCAGAGGGCAGGGAGTCGGCAATCAGCCCCAGCATTTT
TRBV7-2	NA	TRBJ1-2	NA	CASSLGVAPAGYTF	TGTGCCAGCAGCTTAGGGGTCGCACCCGCTGGCTACACCTTC
TRBV6-6	NA	TRBJ2-1	TRBD1	CASSDRGSSYNEQFF	TGTGCCAGCAGTGACAGGGGGAGCTCCTACAATGAGCAGTTCTTC
TRBV6-5	NA	TRBJ2-7	NA	CASRYPGPRPYEQYF	TGTGCCAGCAGGTACCCCGGGCCCCGACCCTACGAGCAGTACTTC
TRBV3-1/TRBV3-2	NA	TRBJ2-2	TRBD1	CASSEVGTGVSGELFF	TGTGCCAGCAGCGAGGTCGGGACAGGGGTGTCCGGGGAGCTGTTTTTT
TRBV28	NA	TRBJ1-2	NA	CASRLTGRGYTF	TGTGCCAGCAGATTGACAGGAAGGGGCTACACCTTC
TRBV4-1	NA	TRBJ1-1	NA	CASSQETDTEAFF	TGCGCCAGCAGCCAAGAAACAGATACTGAAGCTTTCTTT
TRBV6-5	NA	TRBJ1-2	TRBD1	CASSYWGDSFYGYTF	TGTGCCAGCAGTTACTGGGGGGACAGTTTCTATGGCTACACCTTC
TRBV2	NA	TRBJ2-5	NA	CASSDRVAVQETQYF	TGTGCCAGCAGTGATAGAGTGGCGGTTCAAGAGACCCAGTACTTC
TRBV24-1	few	TRBJ1-3	NA	CATSDLSRSLSGNTIYF	TGTGCCACCAGTGACTTGAGCAGGTCCCTCTCTGGAAACACCATATATTTT
TRBV6-1	NA	TRBJ2-5	TRBD1	CASSEVTGAQETQYF	TGTGCCAGCAGTGAAGTAACAGGGGCACAAGAGACCCAGTACTTC
TRBV7-9	NA	TRBJ2-7	TRBD1	CASSLDGQGDYEQYF	TGTGCCAGCAGCTTAGATGGACAGGGGGACTACGAGCAGTACTTC
TRBV14	NA	TRBJ2-1	NA	CASSLGLNNEQFF	TGTGCCAGCAGCCTGGGACTCAACAATGAGCAGTTCTTC
TRBV24-1	NA	TRBJ1-6	NA	CATSDQNPNSPLHF	TGTGCCACCAGTGATCAAAACCCCAATTCACCCCTCCACTTT
TRBV7-8	NA	TRBJ2-4	TRBD1	CASSPDRGGVKNIQYF	TGTGCCAGCAGCCCGGACAGGGGTGGCGTCAAAAACATTCAGTACTTC
TRBV9	NA	TRBJ2-1	TRBD2	CASSSLAGGNNEQFF	TGTGCCAGCAGCTCACTAGCGGGGGGCAACAATGAGCAGTTCTTC
TRBV5-1	NA	TRBJ1-6	NA	CASSLGQNNSPLHF	TGCGCCAGCAGCTTGGGACAGAATAATTCACCCCTCCACTTT
TRBV24-1	NA	TRBJ1-3	TRBD1	CATSDTGQSISGNTIYF	TGTGCCACCAGTGATACGGGACAGAGTATCTCTGGAAACACCATATATTTT
TRBV5-1	NA	TRBJ1-1	NA	CASSFGRTGEAFF	TGCGCCAGCAGCTTCGGACGCACGGGTGAAGCTTTCTTT
TRBV9	NA	TRBJ1-5	NA	CASSVDGVSNQPQHF	TGTGCCAGCAGCGTAGATGGGGTTAGCAATCAGCCCCAGCATTTT
TRBV24-1	once	TRBJ2-1	NA	CATHWEGVYNEQFF	TGTGCCACCCATTGGGAGGGGGTCTACAATGAGCAGTTCTTC
TRBV12-3/TRBV12-4	NA	TRBJ1-4	TRBD1	CASRQGASEKLFF	TGTGCCAGCAGACAGGGGGCGAGTGAAAAACTGTTTTTT
TRBV25-1	NA	TRBJ1-5	TRBD1	CASSKGTGKSNQPQHF	TGTGCCAGCAGCAAGGGGACAGGTAAAAGCAATCAGCCCCAGCATTTT
TRBV2	NA	TRBJ1-3	NA	CASKGSSLSGNTIYF	TGTGCCAGCAAGGGGAGCAGTCTTTCTGGAAACACCATATATTTT
TRBV30	NA	TRBJ1-3	NA	CAWSGRVQPGNTIYF	TGTGCCTGGAGTGGTAGGGTCCAGCCTGGAAACACCATATATTTT